Sequencing of this TCR beta chain was carried out in a study of naive and memory T cell subsets. The SP2 primer and nested alpha and beta constant region primers amplified ligated cDNA in four rounds. Blood and skin TCR RNA was reverse transcribed with alpha and beta constant primers. One entry per CDR3 protein results from TCRdb running MiXCR on the 5' RACE reads. The top ten clones hold around 9.7% of a sample with 60,000 or so distinct CDR3 sequences, about 7% of them seen once. An oligonucleotide containing a UMI was ligated to the 3' end of TCR cDNA. Germline assignment: CDR1 SGHTA and CDR2 FQGNSA. V dropped 5 bases and J dropped 9 bases, with 17 bases sitting between them. The CDR3 is 14 amino acids.

The TCR comes from a male donor in good health. The V and J genes are TRBV7-2 and TRBJ2-1, with a possible D match to TRBD1 (6 bases). CDR3 residues: CASSPSSGTTEQFF. The CDR3 bases are TGTGCCAGCAGCCCATCTTCCGGGACAACTGAGCAGTTCTTC.